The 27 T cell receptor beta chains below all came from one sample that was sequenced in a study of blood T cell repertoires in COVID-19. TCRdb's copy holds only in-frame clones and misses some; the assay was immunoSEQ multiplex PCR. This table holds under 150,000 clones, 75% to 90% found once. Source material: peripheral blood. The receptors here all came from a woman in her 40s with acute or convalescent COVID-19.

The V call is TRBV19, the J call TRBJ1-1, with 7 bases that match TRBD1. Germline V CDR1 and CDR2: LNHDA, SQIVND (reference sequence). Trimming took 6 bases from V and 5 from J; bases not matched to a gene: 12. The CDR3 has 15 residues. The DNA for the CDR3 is TGTGCCAGTAGCAGGGGGTGGGGGACCCAGACTGAAGCTTTCTTT. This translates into CASSRGWGTQTEAFF.

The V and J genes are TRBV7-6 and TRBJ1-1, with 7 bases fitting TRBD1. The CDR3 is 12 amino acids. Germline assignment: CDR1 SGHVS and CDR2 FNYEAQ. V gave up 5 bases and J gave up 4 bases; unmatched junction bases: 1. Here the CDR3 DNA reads TGTGCCAGCAGCCCAGGGGGCACTGAAGCTTTCTTT. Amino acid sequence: CASSPGGTEAFF.

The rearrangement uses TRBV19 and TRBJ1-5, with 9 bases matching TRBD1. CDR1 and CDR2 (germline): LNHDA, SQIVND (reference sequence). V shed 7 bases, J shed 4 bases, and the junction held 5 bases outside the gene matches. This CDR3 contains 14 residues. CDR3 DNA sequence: TGTGCCAGTACATGGGACAGGGAAAATCAGCCCCAGCATTTT. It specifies CASTWDRENQPQHF.

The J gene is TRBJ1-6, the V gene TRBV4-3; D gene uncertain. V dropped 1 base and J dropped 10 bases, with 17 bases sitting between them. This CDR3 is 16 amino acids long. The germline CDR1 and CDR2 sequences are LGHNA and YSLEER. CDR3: CASSQVSVNAGSPLHF. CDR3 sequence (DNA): TGCGCCAGCAGCCAAGTTTCAGTGAACGCGGGGTCACCCCTCCACTTT.

CDR3 DNA sequence: TGTGCCAGCAGCATGGACAGGTCCAATGAGCAGTTCTTC. Translated: CASSMDRSNEQFF. The rearrangement links TRBV11-2 to TRBJ2-1; 7 bases align to TRBD1. Germline V gives CDR1 SGHAT, CDR2 FQNNGV. Germline trimming cut 5 bases from V and 6 bases from J; bases unmatched to any gene: 4. The CDR3 runs to 13 residues. Full variable domain (rest looked up from reference TRBV11-2 and TRBJ2-1): EAGVAQSPRYKIIEKRQSVAFWCNPISGHATLYWYQQILGQGPKLLIQFQNNGVVDDSQLPKDRFSAERLKGVDSTLKIQPAKLEDSAVYLCASSMDRSNEQFFGPGTRLTVL.

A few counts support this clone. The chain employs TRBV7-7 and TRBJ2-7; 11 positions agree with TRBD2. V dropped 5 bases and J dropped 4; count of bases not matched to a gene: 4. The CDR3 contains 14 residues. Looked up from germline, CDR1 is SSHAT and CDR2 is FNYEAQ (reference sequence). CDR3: CASSPGTSGYEQYF. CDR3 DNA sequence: TGTGCCAGCAGCCCCGGGACTAGCGGTTACGAGCAGTACTTC.

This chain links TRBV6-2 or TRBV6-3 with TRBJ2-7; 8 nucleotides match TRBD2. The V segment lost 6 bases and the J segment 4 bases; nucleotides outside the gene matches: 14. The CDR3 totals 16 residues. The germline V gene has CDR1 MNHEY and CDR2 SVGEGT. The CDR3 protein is CASSFGLAGVLYEQYF. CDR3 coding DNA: TGTGCCAGCAGCTTCGGACTAGCTGGGGTCTTATACGAGCAGTACTTC.

This chain's CDR3 is CASSSRQGTYEQYF. CDR3 bases: TGCGCCAGCAGCTCTCGACAGGGGACCTACGAGCAGTACTTC. The gene calls are TRBV5-1 and TRBJ2-7; 8 bases align to TRBD1. This CDR3 comprises 14 residues. The ends lost 3 bases at V and 2 bases at J; junction bases unmatched: 4. The V gene's germline CDR1 is SGHRS and CDR2 YFSETQ.

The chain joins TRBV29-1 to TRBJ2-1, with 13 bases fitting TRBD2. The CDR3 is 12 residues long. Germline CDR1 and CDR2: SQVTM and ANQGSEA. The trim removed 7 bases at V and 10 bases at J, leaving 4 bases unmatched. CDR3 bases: TGCAGCGGGGGGACTAGCGGGGCCGAGCAGTTCTTC. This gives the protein CSGGTSGAEQFF.

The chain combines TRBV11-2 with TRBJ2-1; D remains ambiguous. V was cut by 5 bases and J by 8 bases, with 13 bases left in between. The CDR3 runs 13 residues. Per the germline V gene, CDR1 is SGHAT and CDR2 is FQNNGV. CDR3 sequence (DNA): TGTGCCAGCAGCCTAGGGTTAGAGTATGAGCAGTTCTTC. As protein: CASSLGLEYEQFF.

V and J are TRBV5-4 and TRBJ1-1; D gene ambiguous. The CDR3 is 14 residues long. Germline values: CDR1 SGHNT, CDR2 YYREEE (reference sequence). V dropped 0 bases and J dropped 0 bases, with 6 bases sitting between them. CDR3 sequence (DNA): TGTGCCAGCAGCTTGGACAGATTGAACACTGAAGCTTTCTTT. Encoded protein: CASSLDRLNTEAFF.

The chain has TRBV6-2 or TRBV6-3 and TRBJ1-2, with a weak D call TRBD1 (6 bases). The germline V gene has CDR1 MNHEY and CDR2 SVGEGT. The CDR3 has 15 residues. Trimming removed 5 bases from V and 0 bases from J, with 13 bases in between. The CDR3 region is CASSRRAGANYGYTF. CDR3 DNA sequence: TGTGCCAGCAGTCGCCGGGCAGGGGCTAACTATGGCTACACCTTC.

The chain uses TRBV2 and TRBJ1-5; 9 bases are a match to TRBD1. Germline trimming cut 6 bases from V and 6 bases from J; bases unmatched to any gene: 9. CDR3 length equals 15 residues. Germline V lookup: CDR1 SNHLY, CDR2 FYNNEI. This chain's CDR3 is CASSEYRGPSQPQHF. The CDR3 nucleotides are TGTGCCAGCAGCGAATACAGGGGGCCGAGTCAGCCCCAGCATTTT.

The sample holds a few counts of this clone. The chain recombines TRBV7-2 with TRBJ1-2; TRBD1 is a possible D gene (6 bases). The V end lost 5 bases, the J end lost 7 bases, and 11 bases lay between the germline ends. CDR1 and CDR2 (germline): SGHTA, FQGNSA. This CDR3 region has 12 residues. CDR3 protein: CASSPGQLGYTF. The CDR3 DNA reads TGTGCCAGCAGCCCCGGACAGCTTGGCTACACCTTC.

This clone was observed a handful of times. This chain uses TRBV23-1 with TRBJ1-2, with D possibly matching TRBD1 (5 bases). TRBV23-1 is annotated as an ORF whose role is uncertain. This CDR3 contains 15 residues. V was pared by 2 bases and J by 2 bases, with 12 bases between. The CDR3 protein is CASSQLSGLNYGYTF. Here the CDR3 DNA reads TGCGCCAGCAGTCAACTGTCAGGGCTGAACTATGGCTACACCTTC.

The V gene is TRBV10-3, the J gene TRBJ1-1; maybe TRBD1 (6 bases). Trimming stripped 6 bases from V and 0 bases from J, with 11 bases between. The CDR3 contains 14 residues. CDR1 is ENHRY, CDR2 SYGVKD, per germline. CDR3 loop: CAIRPGHLNTEAFF. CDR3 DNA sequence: TGTGCCATCAGGCCGGGACACTTGAACACTGAAGCTTTCTTT.

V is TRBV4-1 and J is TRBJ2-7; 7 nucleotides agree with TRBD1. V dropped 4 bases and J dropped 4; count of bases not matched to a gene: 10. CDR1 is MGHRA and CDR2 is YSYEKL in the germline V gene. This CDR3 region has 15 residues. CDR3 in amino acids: CASSRSPGQIYEQYF. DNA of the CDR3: TGCGCCAGCAGCCGCTCACCGGGACAGATATACGAGCAGTACTTC.

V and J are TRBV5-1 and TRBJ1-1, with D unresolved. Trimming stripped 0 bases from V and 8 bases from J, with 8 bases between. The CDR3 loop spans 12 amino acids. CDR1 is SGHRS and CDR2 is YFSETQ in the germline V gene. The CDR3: CASSLDPQEAFF. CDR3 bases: TGCGCCAGCAGCTTGGACCCCCAGGAAGCTTTCTTT.

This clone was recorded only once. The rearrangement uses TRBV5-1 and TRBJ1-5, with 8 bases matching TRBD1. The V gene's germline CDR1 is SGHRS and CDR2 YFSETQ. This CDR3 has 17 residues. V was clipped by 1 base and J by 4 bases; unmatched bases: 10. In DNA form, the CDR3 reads TGCGCCAGCAGCTTGAGGGGAAGGACAGGGAGGAATCAGCCCCAGCATTTT. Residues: CASSLRGRTGRNQPQHF.

The DNA for the CDR3 is TGTGCCAGCAGCTTGGGGGGGACAGGCGGCAATCAGCCCCAGCATTTT. This codes for CASSLGGTGGNQPQHF. The chain links TRBV5-4 to TRBJ1-5, with TRBD1 matching over 8 bases. Germline loops: CDR1 SGHNT, CDR2 YYREEE (reference sequence). CDR3 length equals 16 residues. V gave up 0 bases and J gave up 2 bases; unmatched junction bases: 4.

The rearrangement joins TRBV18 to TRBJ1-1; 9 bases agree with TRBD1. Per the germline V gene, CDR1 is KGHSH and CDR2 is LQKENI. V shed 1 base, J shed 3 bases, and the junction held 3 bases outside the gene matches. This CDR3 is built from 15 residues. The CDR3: CASSPQGQGYTEAFF. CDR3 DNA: TGTGCCAGCTCACCACAGGGACAGGGTTACACTGAAGCTTTCTTT.

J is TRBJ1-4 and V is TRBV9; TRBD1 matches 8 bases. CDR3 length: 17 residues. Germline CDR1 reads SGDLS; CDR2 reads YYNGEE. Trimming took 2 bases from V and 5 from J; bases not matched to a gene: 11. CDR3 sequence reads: CASSVGLGQGQNEKLFF. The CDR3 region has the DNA TGTGCCAGCAGCGTTGGCTTAGGACAGGGACAAAATGAAAAACTGTTTTTT.

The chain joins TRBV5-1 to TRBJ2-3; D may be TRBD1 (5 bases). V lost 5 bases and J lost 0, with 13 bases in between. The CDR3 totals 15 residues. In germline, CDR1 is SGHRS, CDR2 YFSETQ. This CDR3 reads CASSGASASTDTQYF. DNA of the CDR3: TGCGCCAGCAGTGGGGCTTCCGCTAGCACAGATACGCAGTATTTT.

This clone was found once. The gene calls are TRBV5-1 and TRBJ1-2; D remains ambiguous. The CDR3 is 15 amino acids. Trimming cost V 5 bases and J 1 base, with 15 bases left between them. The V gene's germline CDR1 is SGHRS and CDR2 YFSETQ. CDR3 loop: CASREVVGLNYGYTF. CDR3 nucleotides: TGCGCCAGCAGAGAGGTGGTGGGTCTTAACTATGGCTACACCTTC.

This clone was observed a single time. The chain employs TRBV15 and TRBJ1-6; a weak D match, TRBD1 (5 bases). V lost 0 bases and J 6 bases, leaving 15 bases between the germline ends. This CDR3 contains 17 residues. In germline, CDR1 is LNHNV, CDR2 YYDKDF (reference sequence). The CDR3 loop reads CATSREGLGRSNSPLHF. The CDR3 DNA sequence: TGTGCCACCAGCAGAGAGGGGCTAGGGCGAAGTAATTCACCCCTCCACTTT. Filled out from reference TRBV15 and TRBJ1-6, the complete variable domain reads DAMVIQNPRYQVTQFGKPVTLSCSQTLNHNVMYWYQQKSSQAPKLLFHYYDKDFNNEADTPDNFQSRRPNTSFCFLDIRSPGLGDTAMYLCATSREGLGRSNSPLHFGNGTRLTVT.

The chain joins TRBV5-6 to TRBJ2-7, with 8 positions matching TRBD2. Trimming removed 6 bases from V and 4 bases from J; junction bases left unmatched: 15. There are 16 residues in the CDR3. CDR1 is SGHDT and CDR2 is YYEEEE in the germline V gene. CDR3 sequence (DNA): TGTGCCAGCACCGATCGGGGGGGCCTCCTCCGATACGAGCAGTACTTC. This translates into CASTDRGGLLRYEQYF.

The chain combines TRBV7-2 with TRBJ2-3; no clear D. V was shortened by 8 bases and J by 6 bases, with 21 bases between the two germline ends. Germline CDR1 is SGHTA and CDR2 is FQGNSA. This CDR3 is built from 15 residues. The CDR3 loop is CASREQSELRDTQYF. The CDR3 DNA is TGTGCCAGCCGCGAACAGTCCGAGCTCAGGGATACGCAGTATTTT. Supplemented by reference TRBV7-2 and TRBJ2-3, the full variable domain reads GAGVSQSPSNKVTEKGKDVELRCDPISGHTALYWYRQSLGQGLEFLIYFQGNSAPDKSGLPSDRFSAERTGGSVSTLTIQRTQQEDSAVYLCASREQSELRDTQYFGPGTRLTVL.